This T cell receptor beta chain was recovered during a study of blood T cell repertoires in COVID-19. On the study more broadly: T cells, B-cell-depleted T cells, or PBMCs provided the cDNA or gDNA that served as material.

Authors' methods: How many nucleated cells were present was estimated from reference gene primer amplification. Method: immunoSEQ multiplex PCR; TCRdb's copy keeps in-frame clones and lacks some. That table is the source of V, J and clone size, and D and trimming were worked out from the DNA. The sample holds over 350,000 clones, about nine tenths seen once. This clone was seen only a few times. Per the germline V gene, CDR1 is KGHSH and CDR2 is LQKENI. The length of the CDR3 is 13 residues. V was shortened by 3 bases and J by 3 bases, with 9 bases between the two germline ends. Ages ranged from about 18 to 100 years, with residence in about 23 US areas.

Sequenced input: PBMCs or T cells enriched from blood (not recorded which). The J gene is TRBJ2-7, the V gene TRBV18; D might be TRBD2 (6 bases). The source is a woman aged 40 to 50 who had been exposed to COVID-19. CDR3 sequence reads: CASSPGLFYEQYF. The CDR3 nucleotides read TGTGCCAGCTCACCGGGACTCTTCTACGAGCAGTACTTC.